Detailed here is one TCR beta chain. Its antigen is still unknown. DNA loading was fixed at roughly 0.35 ug for all bulk PBMC samples. Here immunoSEQ multiplex PCR was the method, and the copy in TCRdb shows in-frame clones only, minus some. The table shows over 8,500 clones, with approximately 90% occurring only once. Time point specified: pre-treatment baseline. One draw preceded checkpoint blockade; another followed its first cycle at week 3. This entry comes from a study of blood T cell dynamics during melanoma immunotherapy. Looking at the study overall: Metastatic melanoma patients received first-line pembrolizumab or nivolumab plus ipilimumab.

Notes on the study in general: The study could not tell melanoma-specific clones from general immune activation.

In germline, CDR1 is LNHDA, CDR2 SQIVND (reference sequence). Trimming cost V 8 bases and J 0 bases; bases outside gene matches: 17. The CDR3 is 18 amino acids. This sample comprised blood, obtained from a patient treated with checkpoint blockade. This sequence originates from a human donor with melanoma. V and J are TRBV19 and TRBJ2-3; 7 bases line up with TRBD2. The CDR3 coding sequence is TGTGCCAGTCGCCCCGTGGCGGGAGTCTCACGAAGCACAGATACGCAGTATTTT. This encodes CASRPVAGVSRSTDTQYF.